This entry is about one T cell receptor beta chain. This entry is derived from a study of control samples from healthy donors and cancer patients. Assay: immunoSEQ multiplex PCR; the TCRdb copy retains only in-frame clones and omits some. The repertoire holds 170,000 or so clones, with 90% as singletons. The V end lost 1 base, the J end lost 8 bases, and 10 bases lay between the germline ends. The CDR3 covers 13 residues. The germline gives CDR1 LNHNV, CDR2 YYDKDF (reference sequence). The sequence was collected from a woman in her forties or fifties in good health. The chain employs TRBV15 and TRBJ2-3; D may be TRBD2 (6 bases). The material sequenced was blood. The CDR3 bases are TGTGCCACCAGCAGAGGAGTGGGGGGTACGCAGTATTTT. This encodes CATSRGVGGTQYF.